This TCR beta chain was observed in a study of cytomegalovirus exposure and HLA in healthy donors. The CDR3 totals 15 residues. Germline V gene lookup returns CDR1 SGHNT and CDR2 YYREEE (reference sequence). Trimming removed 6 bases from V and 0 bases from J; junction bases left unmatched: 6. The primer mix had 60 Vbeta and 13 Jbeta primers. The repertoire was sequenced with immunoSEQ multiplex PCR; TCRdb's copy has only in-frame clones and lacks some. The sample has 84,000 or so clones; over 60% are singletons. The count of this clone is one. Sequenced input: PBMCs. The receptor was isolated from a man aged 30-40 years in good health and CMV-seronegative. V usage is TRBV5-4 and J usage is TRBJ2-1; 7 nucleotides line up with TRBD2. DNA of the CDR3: TGTGCCAGCACCGAAGCGGGGCCCTCCTACAATGAGCAGTTCTTC. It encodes CASTEAGPSYNEQFF. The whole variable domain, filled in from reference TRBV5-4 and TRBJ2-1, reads ETGVTQSPTHLIKTRGQQVTLRCSSQSGHNTVSWYQQALGQGPQFIFQYYREEENGRGNFPPRFSGLQFPNYSSELNVNALELDDSALYLCASTEAGPSYNEQFFGPGTRLTVL.